Shown below are 32 T cell receptor beta chains from a single sample sequenced in a study of long-term antiretroviral therapy in people with HIV. Run at survey level, the immunoSEQ assay was version v3.0. TCRdb keeps only in-frame clones here, not all; method: immunoSEQ multiplex PCR. The sample contains roughly 16,000 clones, more than 80% of which appear only once. Sample: unsorted PBMCs, taken 0.3 years after starting antiretroviral therapy. These receptors were obtained from a young man with HIV.

The chain links TRBV15 to TRBJ2-1; D gene uncertain. V lost 0 bases to trimming and J lost 4 bases, with 4 bases between them. Germline V gene data show CDR1 as LNHNV and CDR2 as YYDKDF (reference sequence). The CDR3 is 13 residues long. Here the CDR3 reads CATSRDSYNEQFF. The CDR3 DNA reads as TGTGCCACCAGCAGAGATTCTTACAATGAGCAGTTCTTC.

The chain joins TRBV11-3 to TRBJ2-1; 7 bases agree with TRBD2. This CDR3 contains 15 residues. V shed 1 base and J 0 bases; nucleotides not matched to a gene: 0. CDR1 and CDR2 (germline): SGHNT, YENEEA. CDR3 sequence reads: CASSLGGSSYNEQFF. CDR3 in DNA: TGTGCCAGCAGCTTAGGCGGGAGCTCCTACAATGAGCAGTTCTTC.

The chain uses TRBV7-2 and TRBJ2-1; 7 positions agree with TRBD2. The CDR3 totals 13 residues. Trimming at V came to 4 bases and at J to 7 bases, leaving 4 bases not matched to a gene. Germline lookup yields CDR1 SGHTA and CDR2 FQGNSA. The CDR3 here is CASSYLAVNEQFF. CDR3 nucleotide sequence: TGTGCCAGCAGCTATCTAGCGGTGAATGAGCAGTTCTTC.

The rearrangement uses TRBV28 and TRBJ2-7, with no clear D. The length of the CDR3 is 13 residues. Germline V gene sequence: CDR1 MDHEN, CDR2 SYDVKM. Trimming stripped 6 bases from V and 1 base from J, with 10 bases between. The CDR3 reads CASRPDGSYEQYF. The CDR3 bases are TGTGCCAGCAGGCCCGACGGGTCCTACGAGCAGTACTTC.

The chain recombines TRBV19 with TRBJ1-2; no reliable D call. Trimming took 3 bases from V and 1 from J, leaving 6 bases between them. This CDR3 region has 13 residues. Germline lookup yields CDR1 LNHDA and CDR2 SQIVND (reference sequence). Here the CDR3 DNA reads TGTGCCAGTAGTATGGCACTTAACTATGGCTACACCTTC. Its translation is CASSMALNYGYTF.

This clone was counted once. V is TRBV5-4 and J is TRBJ2-1, with unresolved D. V was clipped by 5 bases and J by 10 bases, with 16 bases between them. The CDR3 is 13 residues long. Germline CDR1 reads SGHNT; CDR2 reads YYREEE (reference sequence). CDR3 sequence reads: CASSYPPSEEQFF. CDR3 sequence (DNA): TGTGCCAGCAGTTACCCACCGAGCGAAGAGCAGTTCTTC.

The CDR3 DNA follows: TGTGCCAGCAGCAAAGGACTAGCGGGGACAGATACGCAGTATTTT. This gives the protein CASSKGLAGTDTQYF. V and J are TRBV7-3 and TRBJ2-3, with 12 bases matching TRBD2. V shed 5 bases and J 3 bases; nucleotides not matched to a gene: 3. The germline V gene encodes CDR1 SGHTA and CDR2 FQGTGA. The CDR3 has 15 residues.

The chain combines TRBV2 with TRBJ1-1, with 10 bases matching TRBD1. The length of the CDR3 is 14 residues. CDR1 SNHLY and CDR2 FYNNEI come from the germline V gene. The trim removed 4 bases at V and 4 bases at J, leaving 3 bases unmatched. Here the CDR3 reads CASSGQGARTEAFF. CDR3 nucleotides: TGTGCCAGCAGTGGACAGGGGGCGCGCACTGAAGCTTTCTTT.

V usage is TRBV4-1 and J usage is TRBJ1-6, with D maybe TRBD1 (6 bases). Germline V CDR1 and CDR2: MGHRA, YSYEKL. The ends were cut back, 0 bases at V and 6 bases at J, with 9 bases in the middle. The CDR3 length is 15 residues. DNA of the CDR3: TGCGCCAGCAGCCAAGAAGACAGGAGTAATTCACCCCTCCACTTT. Its protein is CASSQEDRSNSPLHF.

This clone was counted a single time. The CDR3 reads CASSRRTENTEAFF. In DNA, the CDR3 is TGTGCCAGCAGCAGACGGACAGAAAACACTGAAGCTTTCTTT. The chain is built from TRBV4-2 and TRBJ1-1; the D gene is possibly TRBD1 (6 bases). V lost 5 bases and J 2 bases, leaving 12 bases between the germline ends. Germline loops: CDR1 LGHNA, CDR2 YNFKEQ. CDR3 size: 14 residues.

This clone was seen more than once but under ten times. This chain joins TRBV27 and TRBJ1-2, with D unresolved. The length of the CDR3 is 13 residues. V dropped 2 bases and J dropped 3 bases, with 7 bases sitting between them. Germline V CDR1 and CDR2: MNHEY, SMNVEV (reference sequence). The CDR3 coding sequence is TGTGCCAGCAGTTTAAACAGATACTATGGCTACACCTTC. Its translation: CASSLNRYYGYTF.

The table lists this clone with a count of one. This chain links TRBV6-6 with TRBJ1-5, with D unclear. V was clipped by 4 bases and J by 0 bases, with 10 bases between them. The CDR3 extends over 15 amino acids. Looked up from germline, CDR1 is MNHNY and CDR2 is SVGAGI (reference sequence). The CDR3 DNA reads TGTGCCAGCAGTTTCACAGTCAATAGCAATCAGCCCCAGCATTTT. This sequence encodes CASSFTVNSNQPQHF.

The J gene is TRBJ2-2, the V gene TRBV5-1; D is perhaps TRBD2 (6 bases). The CDR3 consists of 16 residues. Trimming shortened V by 0 bases and J by 1 base, and 10 bases separated the two germline ends. Germline V lookup: CDR1 SGHRS, CDR2 YFSETQ. CDR3 protein: CASSLAVRGNTGELFF. For the CDR3, the DNA is TGCGCCAGCAGCTTGGCCGTGCGGGGGAACACCGGGGAGCTGTTTTTT.

The chain uses TRBV6-5 and TRBJ2-5; D may match TRBD1 or TRBD2 (5 bases each). The germline V and J ends were trimmed by 2 bases and 8 bases, with 12 bases remaining between them. This CDR3 has 13 amino acids. Per the germline V gene, CDR1 is MNHEY and CDR2 is SVGAGI. This CDR3 reads CASSYGQGATQYF. The CDR3 DNA reads TGTGCCAGCAGTTACGGCCAGGGAGCAACCCAGTACTTC.

This clone was detected a few times. J is TRBJ2-7 and V is TRBV5-4; possible D gene TRBD2, 6 bases. The CDR3 consists of 13 residues. The germline gives CDR1 SGHNT, CDR2 YYREEE (reference sequence). The V gene lost 0 bases and the J gene lost 6 bases, with 10 bases spanning the gap. DNA for the CDR3: TGTGCCAGCAGCTTGGCCGGGACTGGCGAGCAGTACTTC. It codes for CASSLAGTGEQYF.

This clone appeared once. V gene TRBV12-5 combines with J gene TRBJ1-3, with D possibly TRBD1 on 6 matching bases. The CDR3 runs 18 residues. The V and J ends lost 5 bases and 4 bases respectively, with 24 bases between them. CDR1 is LGHNT and CDR2 is FRNRAP in the germline V gene. CDR3 sequence: CASGLYTPGARGGNTIYF. The CDR3 DNA sequence: TGTGCTAGTGGTCTATACACGCCGGGGGCGAGGGGCGGAAACACCATATATTTT.

The chain couples TRBV28 to TRBJ1-2; tentative D call: TRBD1 (6 bases). Looked up from germline, CDR1 is MDHEN and CDR2 is SYDVKM. The CDR3 contains 14 residues. V gave up 4 bases and J gave up 2 bases, with 11 bases separating them. The CDR3 loop reads CASSSHDRNYGYTF. CDR3 DNA: TGTGCCAGCAGTTCCCACGACAGGAACTATGGCTACACCTTC.

This clone was seen a few times. The chain couples TRBV30 to TRBJ1-4; 9 nucleotides align to TRBD1. The CDR3 is made up of 16 amino acids. Germline CDR1 and CDR2: GTSNPN and SVGIG (reference sequence). Trimming at V came to 7 bases and at J to 8 bases, leaving 17 bases not matched to a gene. CDR3 sequence reads: CAYERTGGVGSEKLFF. The CDR3 DNA reads TGTGCCTACGAACGTACAGGGGGCGTGGGCAGCGAAAAACTGTTTTTT.

This sequence joins TRBV18 and TRBJ2-5, with 11 bases fitting TRBD2. The CDR3 length is 17 residues. Per the germline V gene, CDR1 is KGHSH and CDR2 is LQKENI. J was trimmed by 0 bases and V by 3 bases; bases with no gene match: 6. The CDR3 DNA reads TGTGCCAGCTCACCGGGACTAGCGGTCGCTTACCAAGAGACCCAGTACTTC. Translation: CASSPGLAVAYQETQYF.

This clone was seen more than once but under ten times. Within the sample, other DNA sequences also encode this same CDR3. This rearrangement joins TRBV5-4 to TRBJ1-6; D might be TRBD1 (5 bases). This CDR3 spans 17 amino acids. Germline CDR1 and CDR2: SGHNT and YYREEE (reference sequence). V lost 0 bases and J lost 5, with 15 bases in between. CDR3 bases: TGTGCCAGCAGCTTGGCCTTGTGGGGCCGCGATAATTCACCCCTCCACTTT. Amino acid sequence: CASSLALWGRDNSPLHF. Based on the CDR3 plus reference TRBV5-4 and TRBJ1-6, the full variable domain is ETGVTQSPTHLIKTRGQQVTLRCSSQSGHNTVSWYQQALGQGPQFIFQYYREEENGRGNFPPRFSGLQFPNYSSELNVNALELDDSALYLCASSLALWGRDNSPLHFGNGTRLTVT.

V and J are TRBV7-8 and TRBJ2-2; D gene ambiguous. V was clipped by 3 bases and J by 6 bases, with 8 bases between them. Germline CDR1 reads SGHVS; CDR2 reads FQNEAQ. CDR3 length: 13 residues. This chain's CDR3 is CASSFTLSGELFF. CDR3 nucleotides: TGTGCCAGCAGCTTTACTCTGTCCGGGGAGCTGTTTTTT.

This chain connects TRBV6-5 to TRBJ1-6; 8 bases map to TRBD1. This CDR3 region has 16 residues. V lost 4 bases to trimming and J lost 6 bases; unmatched junction nucleotides: 8. Germline V gene lookup returns CDR1 MNHEY and CDR2 SVGAGI. The CDR3 sequence is CASSFAQGAGNSPLHF. CDR3 nucleotide sequence: TGTGCCAGCAGTTTCGCCCAGGGGGCAGGTAATTCACCCCTCCACTTT.

The chain joins TRBV6-6 to TRBJ1-3; no reliable D call. This CDR3 region has 14 residues. The V end was cut by 2 bases, the J end by 4 bases, with 9 bases between. Germline CDR1 is MNHNY and CDR2 is SVGAGI (reference sequence). The CDR3 loop reads CASSYDGEGNTIYF. The CDR3 nucleotides read TGTGCCAGCAGTTACGACGGGGAGGGAAACACCATATATTTT.

This sequence joins TRBV11-3 and TRBJ2-3; a weak D match, TRBD2 (6 bases). V was trimmed by 2 bases and J by 4 bases, leaving 7 bases between them. The germline V gene encodes CDR1 SGHNT and CDR2 YENEEA. This CDR3 is 13 amino acids long. DNA for the CDR3: TGTGCCAGCAGCTTACCGGGGGCAGATACGCAGTATTTT. Residues: CASSLPGADTQYF.

This chain links TRBV6-5 with TRBJ1-1; unclear D gene. Deletions cut 6 bases from V and 4 bases from J, with 9 bases between. The CDR3 length is 12 residues. Germline V gives CDR1 MNHEY, CDR2 SVGAGI. The DNA for the CDR3 is TGTGCCAGCAGGAGTGTGGGCACTGAAGCTTTCTTT. Its protein is CASRSVGTEAFF.

V usage is TRBV5-4 and J usage is TRBJ1-6, with D possibly matching TRBD1 (5 bases). This CDR3 has 16 amino acids. V was clipped by 3 bases and J by 0 bases, with 10 bases between them. Germline loops: CDR1 SGHNT, CDR2 YYREEE (reference sequence). The CDR3 DNA follows: TGTGCCAGCAGCTCGGGACCCAGCTCCTATAATTCACCCCTCCACTTT. This codes for CASSSGPSSYNSPLHF.

A remark on this clone: At one end, the junction sequence differs from germline, possibly due to a read error. This chain links TRBV6-1 with TRBJ2-3; D is undetermined. This CDR3 spans 13 amino acids. Germline CDR1 is MNHNS and CDR2 is SASEGT. This CDR3 reads CATSGLGGDTQYF. In DNA, the CDR3 is TGTGCCACCAGTGGGCTAGGCGGCGATACGCAGTATTTT.

The chain combines TRBV6-1 with TRBJ2-1; no clear D. CDR3 length: 15 amino acids. Germline-derived CDR1 and CDR2 are MNHNS and SASEGT. The V gene lost 3 bases and the J gene lost 2 bases, with 11 bases spanning the gap. The CDR3 DNA reads TGTGCCAGCAGTGAGGTGGCTGATCCCTACAATGAGCAGTTCTTC. Translating it yields CASSEVADPYNEQFF.

The chain links TRBV13 to TRBJ2-5; D is possibly TRBD1 or TRBD2 (5 bases each). V was shortened by 5 bases and J by 1 base, with 20 bases between the two germline ends. The length of the CDR3 is 17 residues. Germline CDR1 is PRHDT and CDR2 is FYEKMQ (reference sequence). The CDR3 bases are TGTGCCAGCAGCCCCACGGGTGCGGGTACAGGCCAAGAGACCCAGTACTTC. Translating gives CASSPTGAGTGQETQYF.

J is TRBJ2-2 and V is TRBV4-1, with 14 bases that match TRBD2. The CDR3 sequence is 18 residues long. Per germline, CDR1 MGHRA and CDR2 YSYEKL. Germline trimming cut 4 bases from V and 5 bases from J; bases unmatched to any gene: 9. The chain's CDR3 is CASSRRSGLAGGTGELFF. Here the CDR3 DNA reads TGCGCCAGCAGCCGGAGGAGTGGACTAGCGGGGGGTACCGGGGAGCTGTTTTTT.

The J gene is TRBJ2-1, the V gene TRBV19, with D unresolved. CDR1 and CDR2 (germline): LNHDA, SQIVND (reference sequence). The CDR3 has 13 residues. Trimming pared 7 bases from V and 6 bases from J, leaving 13 bases between. CDR3 coding DNA: TGTGCCAGTAAGCCGCCGGTGGTCAATGAGCAGTTCTTC. The encoded protein is CASKPPVVNEQFF.

V gene TRBV10-1 combines with J gene TRBJ1-4, with D uncertain. Germline CDR1 is WNHNN and CDR2 is SYGVQD (reference sequence). There are 12 residues in the CDR3. The germline V and J ends were trimmed by 6 bases and 5 bases, with 7 bases remaining between them. The CDR3 loop reads CASSSENEKLFF. In nucleotides, the CDR3 is TGCGCCAGCAGCTCAGAGAATGAAAAACTGTTTTTT.